These 18 T cell receptor beta chains were sequenced from one sample in a study of spatial heterogeneity in lung cancer. MiXCR was run by TCRdb on the 5' RACE reads, yielding one entry per CDR3 protein. The sample carries over 10,000 distinct CDR3 sequences, about 4% recorded once. Study-wide results and limits: How many expanded intratumoral alpha and beta TCRs were present tracked the tumor mutation count, which was a count of nonsynonymous mutations.

The time point was: sample taken at primary tumor resection. No antigen has been assigned to these receptors. The material was lung tumor tissue, obtained at surgery. These receptors came from a male donor with early-stage non-small cell lung cancer.

This clonotype was observed a handful of times. V and J are TRBV30 and TRBJ1-5; possible D gene TRBD1, 5 bases. The germline V gene has CDR1 GTSNPN and CDR2 SVGIG (reference sequence). Trimming pared 3 bases from V and 4 bases from J, leaving 10 bases between. This CDR3 has 13 amino acids. The CDR3: CAWSREANQPQHF. The DNA of the CDR3 is TGTGCCTGGAGCAGGGAAGCTAATCAGCCCCAGCATTTT.

This clonotype showed up many times. The chain carries TRBV12-3 or TRBV12-4 and TRBJ1-5, with D possibly matching TRBD1 (5 bases). V shed 5 bases and J shed 9 bases, with 14 bases lying between them. The CDR3 totals 13 residues. The CDR3 protein is CASSVTDSRPQHF. Written as DNA, the CDR3 is TGTGCCAGCAGTGTCACAGACAGTCGGCCCCAGCATTTT.

This clonotype was seen repeatedly, ten times or more. Sequence at one end of the junction differs from germline and may be a read error. The V call is TRBV7-6, the J call TRBJ2-1, with 10 bases that match TRBD2. CDR3 length equals 14 residues. The V gene's germline CDR1 is SGHVS and CDR2 FNYEAQ. The CDR3 nucleotides read TGTGCCAGCAGCCTAGCGGGAGTAGGTGATGAGCAGTTCTTC. The encoded protein is CASSLAGVGDEQFF.

Points on this clonotype: A much larger clonotype is one base distant, so this may be a read error. The rearrangement joins TRBV6-1 to TRBJ1-2; 10 bases are shared with TRBD1. Germline CDR1 is MNHNS and CDR2 is SASEGT. The CDR3 consists of 13 residues. CDR3 bases: TGTGCCGGTAGATCCGGGACAGGGGATGGCGACACCTTC. Translated, it gives CAGRSGTGDGDTF.

This clonotype was picked up many times. One junction end does not reproduce the germline sequence, and a read error may be involved. The chain's CDR3 is CSARGQAVQPQHF. The DNA for the CDR3 is TGCAGTGCCAGAGGGCAGGCAGTGCAGCCCCAGCATTTT. The rearrangement uses TRBV20-1 and TRBJ1-5; D is undetermined. Germline CDR1 DFQATT, CDR2 SNEGSKA (reference sequence). The CDR3 length is 13 residues.

In its sample, this clonotype was seen many times. The chain has TRBV7-2 and TRBJ2-1, with TRBD2 matching over 8 bases. Losses at the gene ends were 5 bases for V and 3 bases for J; bases not matched to a gene: 6. The CDR3 has 15 residues. The germline V gene has CDR1 SGHTA and CDR2 FQGNSA. This chain's CDR3 is CASSPQAGGYNEQFF. CDR3 sequence (DNA): TGTGCCAGCAGCCCCCAGGCGGGGGGCTACAATGAGCAGTTCTTC.

The chain has TRBV9 and TRBJ2-3, with D perhaps assigned TRBD1 or TRBD2 (6 bases each). This CDR3 region has 15 residues. Germline values: CDR1 SGDLS, CDR2 YYNGEE. Trimming took 5 bases from V and 6 from J, leaving 19 bases between them. The CDR3 DNA reads TGTGCCAGCAGTCTGGGGGGCAGTGGAGTGGATACGCAGTATTTT. Residues: CASSLGGSGVDTQYF.

At least ten counts were recorded for this clonotype. The chain employs TRBV5-4 and TRBJ1-6, with a weak D call TRBD1 (6 bases). This CDR3 has 15 residues. V was cut by 0 bases and J by 9 bases, with 13 bases left in between. From germline, CDR1 is SGHNT and CDR2 YYREEE (reference sequence). CDR3 amino acids: CASSLGTDAASPLHF. CDR3 DNA sequence: TGTGCCAGCAGCTTGGGGACAGACGCCGCTTCACCCCTCCACTTT. The full variable domain, its missing parts supplied by reference TRBV5-4 and TRBJ1-6, is ETGVTQSPTHLIKTRGQQVTLRCSSQSGHNTVSWYQQALGQGPQFIFQYYREEENGRGNFPPRFSGLQFPNYSSELNVNALELDDSALYLCASSLGTDAASPLHFGNGTRLTVT.

This clonotype showed up just a few times. The V gene is TRBV3-1, the J gene TRBJ2-5, with 8 bases identical to TRBD2. The CDR3 totals 16 residues. Losses at the gene ends were 0 bases for V and 4 bases for J; bases not matched to a gene: 7. Germline V gene sequence: CDR1 LGHDT, CDR2 YNNKEL (reference sequence). The CDR3 spells CASSQDSPGGAETQYF. The CDR3 nucleotides are TGTGCCAGCAGCCAAGATTCCCCCGGGGGGGCAGAGACCCAGTACTTC.

This clonotype was counted many times. This rearrangement joins TRBV3-1 to TRBJ2-3; 9 positions agree with TRBD1. This CDR3 spans 16 amino acids. Germline V gene lookup returns CDR1 LGHDT and CDR2 YNNKEL (reference sequence). Germline trimming cut 4 bases from V and 0 bases from J; bases unmatched to any gene: 5. CDR3 sequence: CASSRYRGRSTDTQYF. CDR3 coding DNA: TGTGCCAGCAGCCGTTACAGGGGGCGGAGCACAGATACGCAGTATTTT.

This clonotype rates as medium-sized. The CDR3 DNA reads as TGCGCCAGCAGCCAAGCTAGCGGGAGTACTGAGCAGTTCTTC. This sequence encodes CASSQASGSTEQFF. The chain links TRBV4-1 to TRBJ2-1, with 10 bases that match TRBD2. The CDR3 spans 14 residues. Germline CDR1 reads MGHRA; CDR2 reads YSYEKL. The V gene end was trimmed by 1 base and the J gene end by 9 bases; junction bases not matched to a gene: 3.

By share of the sample, this clonotype is medium-sized. The chain employs TRBV9 and TRBJ2-5, with D perhaps TRBD2 (5 bases). V lost 2 bases to trimming and J lost 0 bases, with 8 bases between them. Germline V gives CDR1 SGDLS, CDR2 YYNGEE. The CDR3 consists of 14 residues. The CDR3, as DNA: TGTGCCAGCAGCGTGAGGGCAAACCAAGAGACCCAGTACTTC. It is translated as CASSVRANQETQYF.

This clonotype was detected many times. The CDR3 DNA follows: TGCGCCAGCAGCCAAGGACCATTCTTGAATCAAGGGTCTGGGGGCTACACCTTC. Translation gives CASSQGPFLNQGSGGYTF. This chain joins TRBV4-1 and TRBJ1-2; no clear D gene. Per germline, CDR1 MGHRA and CDR2 YSYEKL. Trimming pared 1 base from V and 8 bases from J, leaving 26 bases between. This CDR3 comprises 18 residues.

By proportion, this clonotype is large. The chain joins TRBV12-3 or TRBV12-4 to TRBJ2-2; perhaps TRBD2 as D (7 bases). Trimming took 6 bases from V and 4 from J, leaving 15 bases between them. This CDR3 is 15 amino acids long. CDR3 sequence: CASRRGGESTGELFF. CDR3 coding DNA: TGTGCCAGCAGGAGAGGGGGGGAAAGCACCGGGGAGCTGTTTTTT.

This clonotype has a count of ten or more. The chain combines TRBV30 with TRBJ1-1; D possibly corresponds to TRBD1 (6 bases). This CDR3 contains 12 residues. Trimming cost V 5 bases and J 2 bases, with 9 bases left between them. From germline, CDR1 is GTSNPN and CDR2 SVGIG (reference sequence). This CDR3 reads CAWGTFNTEAFF. The CDR3 nucleotides are TGTGCCTGGGGGACATTCAACACTGAAGCTTTCTTT.

This clonotype appeared many times. The genes are TRBV29-1 and TRBJ2-4; 12 bases map to TRBD2. Unmatched junction bases numbered 19, after V lost 4 bases and J lost 15 bases. The germline V gene has CDR1 SQVTM and CDR2 ANQGSEA. The CDR3 contains 16 residues. CDR3 region: CSVVGPGPSGRAQVYF. The CDR3, as DNA: TGCAGCGTTGTAGGTCCTGGGCCTAGCGGGAGGGCACAGGTGTACTTC.

The chain joins TRBV18 to TRBJ2-1; D possibly corresponds to TRBD2 (6 bases). The CDR3 spans 14 residues. V was pared by 4 bases and J by 4 bases, with 11 bases between. Per germline, CDR1 KGHSH and CDR2 LQKENI. CDR3 loop: CASSLGREYNEQFF. As DNA, the CDR3 is TGTGCCAGCTCACTCGGACGGGAGTACAATGAGCAGTTCTTC. The full variable domain, rest sourced from reference TRBV18 and TRBJ2-1, is NAGVMQNPRHLVRRRGQEARLRCSPMKGHSHVYWYRQLPEEGLKFMVYLQKENIIDESGMPKERFSAEFPKEGPSILRIQQVVRGDSAAYFCASSLGREYNEQFFGPGTRLTVL.

Concerning this clonotype: Possible read error: a much larger clone is one base away. This chain connects TRBV5-1 to TRBJ2-5; D may be TRBD2 (6 bases). V was pared by 10 bases and J by 6 bases, with 19 bases between. The CDR3 runs 13 residues. Germline values: CDR1 SGHRS, CDR2 YFSETQ. DNA of the CDR3: TGCGCCGGACCGGGACTTACAAAAAAGACCCAGTACTTC. The encoded protein is CAGPGLTKKTQYF.